Listed here are 2 T cell receptor beta chains from one sample, sequenced in a study of molecular identifiers for immune sequencing clone quantification. A single record per CDR3 protein comes from TCRdb applying MiXCR to the PCR reads. Here the sample spans some 10,000 distinct CDR3 sequences, around a fifth being singletons. The specimen was naive CD8+ T cells from blood, with Jurkat cell RNA spiked in. Subset in this sample: FACS-sorted CD8+CD4-CCR7+CD45RA+ naive T cells. The receptors here all came from a human donor in good health. Some libraries in this study had Jurkat cell RNA spiked in.

This clonotype is medium-sized by share. The chain joins TRBV19 to TRBJ1-5; the D gene is possibly TRBD1 (5 bases). The CDR3 is made up of 12 amino acids. V was cut by 3 bases and J by 7 bases, with 7 bases left in between. In germline, CDR1 is LNHDA, CDR2 SQIVND (reference sequence). CDR3 nucleotide sequence: TGTGCCAGTAGTATTGGGGGGCAGCCCCAGCATTTT. Encoded protein: CASSIGGQPQHF.

V and J are TRBV20-1 and TRBJ1-2, with 7 bases identical to TRBD1. In germline, CDR1 is DFQATT, CDR2 SNEGSKA (reference sequence). The CDR3 runs 16 residues. The junction had 14 bases not matched to a gene; V was cut back by 5 bases and J by 2 bases. The CDR3 coding sequence is TGCAGTGCTCTAACGACAGGGTGGTCCGAAAACTATGGCTACACCTTC. As protein: CSALTTGWSENYGYTF.